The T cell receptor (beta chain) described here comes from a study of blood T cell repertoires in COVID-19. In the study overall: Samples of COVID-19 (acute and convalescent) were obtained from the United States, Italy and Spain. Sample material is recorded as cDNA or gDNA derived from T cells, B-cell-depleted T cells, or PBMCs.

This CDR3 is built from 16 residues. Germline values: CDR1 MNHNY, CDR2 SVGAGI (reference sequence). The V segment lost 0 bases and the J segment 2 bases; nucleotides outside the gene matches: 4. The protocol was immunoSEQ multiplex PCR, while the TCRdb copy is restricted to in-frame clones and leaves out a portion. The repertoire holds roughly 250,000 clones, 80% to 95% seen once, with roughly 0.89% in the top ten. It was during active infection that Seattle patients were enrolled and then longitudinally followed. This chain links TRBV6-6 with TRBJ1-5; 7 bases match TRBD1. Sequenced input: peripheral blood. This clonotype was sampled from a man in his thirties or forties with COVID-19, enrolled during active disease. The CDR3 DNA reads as TGTGCCAGCAGTTACTCCCTTGACAGGGGCAATCAGCCCCAGCATTTT. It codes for CASSYSLDRGNQPQHF.